Listed below are T cell receptor beta chains from one sample, sequenced in a study of metastatic and nonmetastatic thyroid tumors. TCRdb reprocessed the PCR reads using MiXCR. The sample includes about 5,000 clones, 25% to 30% of them seen just once. The sequenced sample was adjacent normal tissue. The receptors were gathered from a female donor with papillary thyroid cancer or a benign thyroid nodule (not recorded which). Some clones in this sample may be carry-over from other donors' samples. Each CDR3 is given with its conserved first and last residue. The D gene is left open where the match is weak. The size field is filled for only some rows; it gives once, few, many or a size class.

abundance	v_gene	d_gene	j_gene	CDR3nt	CDR3aa
.	TRBV11-3	.	TRBJ2-2	TGTGCCAGCAGCGCCAGAATTAACACCGGGGAGCTGTTTTTT	CASSARINTGELFF
.	TRBV6-5	TRBD2	TRBJ2-7	TGTGCCAGCATTTCAAGCGGGAGGACCCACGAGCAGTACTTC	CASISSGRTHEQYF
.	TRBV6-4	.	TRBJ2-7	TGTGCCAGCAGTTATTCCCCGACCGAGCAGTACTTC	CASSYSPTEQYF
.	TRBV11-2	TRBD1	TRBJ1-5	TGTGCCAGCAGCCCATTTGGACAGGGAGGCCCAAGACAGCCCCAGCATTTT	CASSPFGQGGPRQPQHF
medium-sized	TRBV19	TRBD2	TRBJ2-1	TGTGCCAGTAGTATAGATGTTAATCTAGCGGGAGACCCCTACAATGAGCAGTTCTTC	CASSIDVNLAGDPYNEQFF
.	TRBV7-6	.	TRBJ2-5	TGTGCCAGCAGCTTAGGGGACACGATAATCCAAGAGACCCAGTACTTC	CASSLGDTIIQETQYF
few	TRBV19	.	TRBJ1-6	TGTGCCAGTAGTATCAGCTCCTATAATTCACCCCTCCACTTT	CASSISSYNSPLHF
medium-sized	TRBV18	.	TRBJ1-1	TGTGCCAGCTCACAGGGGTACACTGAAGCTTTCTTT	CASSQGYTEAFF
few	TRBV28	.	TRBJ2-5	TGTGCCAGCAGTTTGGCTAGACAAGAGACCCAGTACTTC	CASSLARQETQYF
.	TRBV11-2	.	TRBJ1-6	TGTGCCAGCAGCTTACGGCAGGGCCTTTCACCCCTCCACTTT	CASSLRQGLSPLHF
medium-sized	TRBV30	.	TRBJ2-7	TGTGCCTGGAGTGTCAAACAATACGAGCAGTACTTC	CAWSVKQYEQYF
medium-sized	TRBV3-1	.	TRBJ2-1	TGTGCCAGCAGCCGAGGGTATGATGAGCAGTTCTTC	CASSRGYDEQFF
.	TRBV11-3	TRBD2	TRBJ2-1	TGTGCCAGCAGCTTTGGGACTAGCGGGAGTAAGTTCTTC	CASSFGTSGSKFF
few	TRBV4-1	.	TRBJ1-5	TGCGCCAGCAGCCAGATCGCACAGGGCTCGGGTCAGCCCCAGCATTTT	CASSQIAQGSGQPQHF
.	TRBV5-6	.	TRBJ1-5	TGTGCCAGCAGCTTACGGGGCCCCGATCAGCCCCAGCATTTT	CASSLRGPDQPQHF
medium-sized	TRBV15	.	TRBJ1-6	TGTGCCACCAGCAGCAGGGCAGCTGGGATTTCACCCCTCCACTTT	CATSSRAAGISPLHF
medium-sized	TRBV19	.	TRBJ2-2	TGTGCCAGTAGCACAGGGAATTTGGGGACCGGGGAGCTGTTTTTT	CASSTGNLGTGELFF
large	TRBV6-1	.	TRBJ2-7	TGTGCCAGCAGTACTAGTCCAAGTAACACGGGACCCTACGAGCAGTACTTC	CASSTSPSNTGPYEQYF
.	TRBV28	.	TRBJ2-4	.	CACSASGGLAGAKNIQYF
medium-sized	TRBV25-1	TRBD1	TRBJ1-2	TGTGCCAGCAGTGAATTGGACAGGGATAACTATGGCTACACCTTC	CASSELDRDNYGYTF
.	TRBV11-2	.	TRBJ2-7	TGTGCCAGCAGCGCCTACGTAGGAGGACAGACGTACTTC	CASSAYVGGQTYF
.	TRBV6-5	TRBD2	TRBJ2-1	TGTGCCAGCAGTTACAGGGTAGCGGGAGGGCCGGGAGGGAATGAGCAGTTCTTC	CASSYRVAGGPGGNEQFF
medium-sized	TRBV5-6	TRBD1	TRBJ1-2	TGTGCCAGCAGCGGGGGGACAGGGGCGACCTATGGCTACACCTTC	CASSGGTGATYGYTF
medium-sized	TRBV10-2	.	TRBJ1-1	TGCGCCAGCAGTGATAAGGGAAGTACTGAAGCTTTCTTT	CASSDKGSTEAFF
medium-sized	TRBV7-3	.	TRBJ1-3	TGTGCCAGCAGCTTGGACCAAGGAAACACCATATATTTT	CASSLDQGNTIYF
large	TRBV6-1	.	TRBJ1-1	TGTGCCATTATACAGGGAGGATACACTGAAGCTTTCTTT	CAIIQGGYTEAFF
few	TRBV27	.	TRBJ2-7	TGTGCCAGCAGTCCCCAAGGCGGTCCCGGGGACGAGCAGTACTTC	CASSPQGGPGDEQYF
once	TRBV13	.	TRBJ1-1	TGTGCCAGCAGCTTAGGCCAGGGAAACACTGAAGCTTTCTTT	CASSLGQGNTEAFF
.	TRBV6-1	.	TRBJ2-3	TGTGCCAGCAATCAGGGGGGCTTGTGGTATACGCAGTATTTT	CASNQGGLWYTQYF
few	TRBV12-3/TRBV12-4	.	TRBJ1-1	TGTGCCAGCAGTTTACCCCCGGGCACTGAAGCTTTCTTT	CASSLPPGTEAFF
few	TRBV28	TRBD1	TRBJ2-7	TGTGCCAGCAGCCCCTCGGTTGGACAGGGGGCGGTGGAGCAGTACTTC	CASSPSVGQGAVEQYF
large	TRBV6-1	.	TRBJ2-7	TGTGCCAGCAGTGAGATAGACGAGCAGTACTTC	CASSEIDEQYF
few	TRBV6-5	.	TRBJ2-6	TGTGCCAGCACCGGACAGTGGATGTTTGACTTTGGGTCCAACGTCCTGACTTTC	CASTGQWMFDFGSNVLTF
.	TRBV6-1	TRBD1	TRBJ1-1	TGTGCCAGCAGACGGGACAGTGAAGCTTTCTTT	CASRRDSEAFF
medium-sized	TRBV6-5	TRBD1	TRBJ2-5	TGTGCCAGCAGTTACTACAGGGGGCAAGAGACCCAGTACTTC	CASSYYRGQETQYF
.	TRBV20-1	.	TRBJ1-1	TGCAGTGCTAGCGGGCCGGGGGCGAGGACTGAAGCTTTCTTT	CSASGPGARTEAFF
medium-sized	TRBV12-3/TRBV12-4	TRBD2	TRBJ2-1	TGTGCCAGCAGTTTAGCGCGGGGGGCTAGCGGGAGGGCCTGGGCCAATGAGCAGTTCTTC	CASSLARGASGRAWANEQFF
.	TRBV6-5	TRBD2	TRBJ2-7	TGTGCCAGCAGTTCTCGGAGTAGCGGGAAATTAAACTCCGACCAGAACTTC	CASSSRSSGKLNSDQNF